Listed below are T cell receptor beta chains from one sample, sequenced in a study of spatial heterogeneity in lung cancer. Each CDR3 protein gets one entry after TCRdb re-called the 5' RACE reads with MiXCR. The repertoire has roughly 60,000 distinct CDR3 sequences, 8.4% of them found once; the top ten carry roughly 16%. Sample: PBMCs, taken at surgery. The receptor source for this set is a female donor with early-stage non-small cell lung cancer. The CDR3 runs from the conserved cysteine through the conserved F or W. D genes are given only for firm matches. Size tells how often a clone was seen (once, few, many) or the class of an expanded clone, and some rows leave it out.

TRBV9	NA	TRBJ1-3	NA	CASKRDAGGNTIYF	TGTGCCAGCAAGCGAGATGCTGGGGGTAACACCATATATTTT
TRBV28	few	TRBJ2-2	NA	CASSFGQSGELFF	TGTGCCAGCAGTTTTGGACAGTCCGGGGAGCTGTTTTTT
TRBV9	NA	TRBJ1-1	NA	CASSVGGSMNTEAFF	TGTGCCAGCAGCGTAGGCGGGTCCATGAACACTGAAGCTTTCTTT
TRBV9	many	TRBJ2-1	TRBD2	CASSVGGLAGDEQFF	TGTGCCAGCAGCGTAGGGGGACTAGCGGGAGATGAGCAGTTCTTC
TRBV28	many	TRBJ2-1	TRBD2	CASSFFWAGTTINNEQFF	TGTGCCAGCAGTTTCTTTTGGGCCGGGACTACTATTAACAATGAGCAGTTCTTC
TRBV4-1	many	TRBJ2-5	NA	CASSRARGETQYF	TGCGCCAGCAGCCGCGCTCGCGGGGAGACCCAGTACTTC
TRBV5-1	NA	TRBJ2-4	TRBD1	CASSLDGTGVAKNIQYF	TGCGCCAGCAGCTTGGACGGGACAGGGGTAGCCAAAAACATTCAGTACTTC
TRBV20-1	many	TRBJ1-5	NA	CSARDKVNSNQPQHF	TGCAGTGCTAGAGATAAGGTAAATAGCAATCAGCCCCAGCATTTT
TRBV2	few	TRBJ1-3	NA	CASSEGSSGNTIYF	TGTGCCAGCAGTGAAGGGAGCTCTGGAAACACCATATATTTT
TRBV6-6	many	TRBJ2-1	TRBD2	CASSYPSGANNEQFF	TGTGCCAGCAGTTACCCTAGCGGGGCAAACAATGAGCAGTTCTTC
TRBV12-3/TRBV12-4	many	TRBJ2-2	NA	CASSSGPSPGELFF	TGTGCCAGCAGTTCGGGACCCTCCCCCGGGGAGCTGTTTTTT
TRBV11-2	NA	TRBJ2-3	TRBD1	CASSLERGHIDTQYF	TGTGCCAGCAGCTTAGAGAGGGGGCACATAGATACGCAGTATTTT
TRBV12-3/TRBV12-4	many	TRBJ2-2	TRBD2	CASSLGGLAPGAGELFF	TGTGCCAGCAGTTTAGGAGGACTAGCGCCTGGGGCCGGGGAGCTGTTTTTT
TRBV20-1	many	TRBJ2-2	NA	CSAIGRRNLNTGELFF	TGCAGTGCTATCGGTCGCCGAAACCTTAACACCGGGGAGCTGTTTTTT
TRBV7-9	many	TRBJ1-1	NA	CASSLASRGPEAFF	TGTGCCAGCAGCTTAGCAAGCCGGGGCCCTGAAGCTTTCTTT
TRBV5-1	few	TRBJ2-6	TRBD1	CASRSGGEANVLTF	TGCGCCAGCAGATCAGGGGGAGAGGCCAACGTCCTGACTTTC
TRBV4-1	few	TRBJ2-1	TRBD2	CASSQGAGRYNEQFF	TGCGCCAGCAGCCAAGGAGCGGGGCGGTACAATGAGCAGTTCTTC
TRBV7-2	few	TRBJ2-3	TRBD2	CASSLTSGSTDTQYF	TGTGCCAGCAGCTTAACTAGCGGTAGCACAGATACGCAGTATTTT
TRBV5-1	many	TRBJ2-3	TRBD1	CASSFLGQGATDTQYF	TGCGCCAGCAGCTTCCTCGGACAGGGGGCAACAGATACGCAGTATTTT
TRBV2	many	TRBJ1-4	NA	CASRQGDYNEKLFF	TGTGCCAGCAGACAGGGTGATTATAATGAAAAACTGTTTTTT
TRBV29-1	NA	TRBJ2-3	TRBD1	CSVEGDRPTDTQYF	TGCAGCGTTGAGGGGGACAGGCCTACAGATACGCAGTATTTT
TRBV4-1	few	TRBJ1-1	NA	CASSHPTGLNTEAFF	TGCGCCAGCAGCCATCCAACAGGGCTCAACACTGAAGCTTTCTTT
TRBV2	many	TRBJ2-7	NA	CAGEEAGYEQYF	TGTGCGGGGGAGGAGGCTGGCTACGAGCAGTACTTC
TRBV20-1	few	TRBJ1-1	NA	CSALKGGMNTEAFF	TGCAGTGCTTTAAAGGGGGGAATGAACACTGAAGCTTTCTTT
TRBV18	many	TRBJ2-7	TRBD1	CASSPSGTGGNEQYF	TGTGCCAGCTCACCAAGCGGGACAGGGGGCAACGAGCAGTACTTC
TRBV5-1	many	TRBJ2-1	NA	CASSLIPRRGQFF	TGCGCCAGCAGCCTTATACCCCGGCGCGGGCAGTTCTTC
TRBV27	NA	TRBJ2-2	TRBD2	CASSSTGTRPTGELFF	TGTGCCAGCAGTAGCACCGGGACTAGACCCACCGGGGAGCTGTTTTTT
TRBV5-1	few	TRBJ1-1	NA	CASSLEANTEAFF	TGCGCCAGCAGCTTGGAGGCGAACACTGAAGCTTTCTTT
TRBV5-4	few	TRBJ1-1	NA	CASSLGGYRVHTEAFF	TGTGCCAGCAGCTTGGGGGGTTACAGGGTCCACACTGAAGCTTTCTTT
TRBV7-9	many	TRBJ1-2	NA	CASSLGSPLKGYTF	TGTGCCAGCAGCTTGGGGTCCCCCCTAAAGGGCTACACCTTC
TRBV3-1	NA	TRBJ1-2	NA	CASSQERGRRNGYTF	TGTGCCAGCAGCCAAGAAAGGGGCAGGCGAAATGGCTACACCTTC
TRBV29-1	NA	TRBJ1-2	TRBD1	CSVGTGGANYGYTF	TGCAGCGTTGGAACAGGGGGCGCCAACTATGGCTACACCTTC
TRBV3-1	NA	TRBJ1-1	NA	CASSQPKQGGSDTEAFF	TGTGCCAGCAGCCAACCTAAACAGGGTGGGTCTGACACTGAAGCTTTCTTT
TRBV7-9	many	TRBJ1-1	NA	CASSLGAGRGPGAEAFF	TGTGCCAGCAGCTTAGGGGCCGGAAGGGGCCCCGGGGCTGAAGCTTTCTTT
TRBV6-1	many	TRBJ1-5	NA	CATLVSNQPQHF	TGTGCCACCTTGGTTAGCAATCAGCCCCAGCATTTT
TRBV6-6	many	TRBJ1-5	NA	CASTEVASNQPQHF	TGTGCCAGCACCGAGGTGGCTAGCAATCAGCCCCAGCATTTT
TRBV29-1	few	TRBJ1-1	NA	CSVRPDPNTEAFF	TGCAGCGTTCGGCCCGACCCGAACACTGAAGCTTTCTTT
TRBV2	few	TRBJ2-3	NA	CASSGYGGTDTQYF	TGTGCCAGCAGTGGTTACGGAGGCACAGATACGCAGTATTTT
TRBV5-1	many	TRBJ2-7	TRBD2	CASSKGTSGRVLNEQYF	TGCGCCAGCAGCAAGGGGACTAGCGGGAGGGTACTGAACGAGCAGTACTTC
TRBV10-1	medium-sized	TRBJ2-7	TRBD2	CASSHERGTNEQYF	TGCGCCAGCAGTCACGAGCGGGGGACCAACGAGCAGTACTTC
TRBV28	many	TRBJ2-6	NA	CASSFLGSGANVLTF	TGTGCCAGCAGTTTTCTGGGGTCCGGGGCCAACGTCCTGACTTTC
TRBV20-1	many	TRBJ1-1	NA	CSARPKGWEGTEAFF	TGCAGTGCTAGACCCAAAGGCTGGGAGGGCACTGAAGCTTTCTTT
TRBV9	few	TRBJ2-1	TRBD2	CASSVGTSGSQFF	TGTGCCAGCAGCGTAGGGACTAGCGGGAGTCAGTTCTTC
TRBV20-1	few	TRBJ2-7	NA	CSARLGAYEQYF	TGCAGTGCTAGGCTGGGGGCCTACGAGCAGTACTTC
TRBV10-3	many	TRBJ2-1	TRBD1	CAITPGQGNEQFF	TGTGCCATCACTCCGGGACAGGGTAATGAGCAGTTCTTC
TRBV5-1	few	TRBJ1-1	NA	CASSLAKAGEAFF	TGCGCCAGCAGCTTGGCGAAGGCGGGCGAAGCTTTCTTT
TRBV2	few	TRBJ1-6	NA	CASSGEGISPLHF	TGTGCCAGCAGTGGAGAGGGGATTTCACCCCTCCACTTT
TRBV6-5	NA	TRBJ1-2	NA	CASSYGGVGYTF	TGTGCCAGCAGTTACGGAGGGGTCGGCTACACCTTC
TRBV5-1	many	TRBJ2-5	NA	CASSVGGIKETQYF	TGCGCCAGCAGCGTAGGGGGTATTAAAGAGACCCAGTACTTC
TRBV28	many	TRBJ2-1	TRBD2	CASSFGLAGASSSYNEQFF	TGTGCCAGCAGTTTCGGCCTAGCGGGAGCTTCATCCTCCTACAATGAGCAGTTCTTC
TRBV10-3	many	TRBJ2-2	NA	CAIRANTGELFF	TGTGCCATCAGGGCGAACACCGGGGAGCTGTTTTTT
TRBV6-1	many	TRBJ1-5	NA	CASSEAPGSRNQPQHF	TGTGCCAGCAGTGAAGCTCCAGGGTCGAGGAATCAGCCCCAGCATTTT
TRBV6-5	many	TRBJ2-6	NA	CASSYSLSGANVLTF	TGTGCCAGCAGTTACTCCCTCTCTGGGGCCAACGTCCTGACTTTC
TRBV28	many	TRBJ1-1	NA	CASNRGTEAFF	TGTGCCAGCAACAGAGGCACTGAAGCTTTCTTT